This T cell receptor beta chain emerged from a study of cytomegalovirus exposure and HLA in healthy donors. Whole-study findings and limits: Analysis was carried out at a later point, and it linked a missense DCLRE1C variant to TCR beta V- and J-gene trimming.

For this clone: Its antigen is unidentified.

Primers for the PCR totalled 60 Vbeta and 13 Jbeta. The method was immunoSEQ multiplex PCR; TCRdb's version includes in-frame clones alone and lacks a portion of them. Here the sample spans fewer than 90,000 clones, about 80% being singletons. The clonotype originates from a male donor in good health and CMV-seronegative. The sample was PBMCs.

As DNA, the CDR3 is TGTGCCACCGAGAATCCTGAAGCTTTCTTT. Its protein product is CATENPEAFF. The rearrangement links TRBV6-5 to TRBJ1-1; D not resolved. The CDR3 length is 10 residues. The ends were cut back, 10 bases at V and 6 bases at J, with 9 bases in the middle. From germline, CDR1 is MNHEY and CDR2 SVGAGI.